The clone carrying this T cell receptor beta chain was observed a single time. This specimen comes from a study of blood T cell repertoires in COVID-19. Original handling: Quantification of nucleated cells was approximated via reference gene primer amplification. The protocol was immunoSEQ multiplex PCR, while the TCRdb copy is restricted to in-frame clones and leaves out a portion. The V and J calls and clone size come from that table; D and trimming were worked out from the DNA. The table shows hundreds of thousands of clones, with 82% occurring only once. The germline CDR1 and CDR2 sequences are MNHNS and SASEGT. The CDR3 sequence is 13 residues long. V lost 5 bases, J lost 6 bases, and 11 bases lay in between.

This TCR derives from a woman in her fifties or sixties with active or convalescent COVID-19. V usage is TRBV6-1 and J usage is TRBJ2-1, with D hard to call. The sample was peripheral blood. In DNA, the CDR3 is TGTGCCAGCAGTAACCATAAGAGCAATGAGCAGTTCTTC. Protein: CASSNHKSNEQFF.